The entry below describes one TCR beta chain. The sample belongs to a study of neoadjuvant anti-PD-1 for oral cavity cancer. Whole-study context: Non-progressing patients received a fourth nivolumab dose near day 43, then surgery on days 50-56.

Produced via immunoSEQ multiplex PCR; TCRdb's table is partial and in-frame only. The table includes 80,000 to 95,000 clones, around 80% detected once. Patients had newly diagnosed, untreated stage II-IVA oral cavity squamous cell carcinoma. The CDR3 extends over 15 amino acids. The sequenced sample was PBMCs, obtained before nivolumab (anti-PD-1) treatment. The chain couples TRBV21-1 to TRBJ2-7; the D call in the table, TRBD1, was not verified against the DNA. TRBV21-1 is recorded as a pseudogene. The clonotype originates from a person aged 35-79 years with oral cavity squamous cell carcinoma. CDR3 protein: CASKVPQGGVYEQYF. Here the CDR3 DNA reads TGTGCCAGCAAGGTGCCCCAGGGGGGCGTCTACGAGCAGTACTTC.